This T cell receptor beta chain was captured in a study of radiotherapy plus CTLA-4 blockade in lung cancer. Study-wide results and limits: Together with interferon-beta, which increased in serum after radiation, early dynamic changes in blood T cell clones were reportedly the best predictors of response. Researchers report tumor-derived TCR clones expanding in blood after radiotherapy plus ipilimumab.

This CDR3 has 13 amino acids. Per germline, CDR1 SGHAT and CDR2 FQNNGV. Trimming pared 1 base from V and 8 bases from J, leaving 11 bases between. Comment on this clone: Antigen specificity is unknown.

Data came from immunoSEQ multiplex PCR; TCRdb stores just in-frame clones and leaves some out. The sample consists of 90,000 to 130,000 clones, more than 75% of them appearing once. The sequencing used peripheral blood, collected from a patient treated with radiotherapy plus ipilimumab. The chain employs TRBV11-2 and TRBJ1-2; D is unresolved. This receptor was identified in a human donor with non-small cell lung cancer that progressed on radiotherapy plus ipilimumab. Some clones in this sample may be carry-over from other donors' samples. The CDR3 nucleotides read TGTGCCAGCAGCTTAGGTCCCACGGTGGGCTACACCTTC. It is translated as CASSLGPTVGYTF.